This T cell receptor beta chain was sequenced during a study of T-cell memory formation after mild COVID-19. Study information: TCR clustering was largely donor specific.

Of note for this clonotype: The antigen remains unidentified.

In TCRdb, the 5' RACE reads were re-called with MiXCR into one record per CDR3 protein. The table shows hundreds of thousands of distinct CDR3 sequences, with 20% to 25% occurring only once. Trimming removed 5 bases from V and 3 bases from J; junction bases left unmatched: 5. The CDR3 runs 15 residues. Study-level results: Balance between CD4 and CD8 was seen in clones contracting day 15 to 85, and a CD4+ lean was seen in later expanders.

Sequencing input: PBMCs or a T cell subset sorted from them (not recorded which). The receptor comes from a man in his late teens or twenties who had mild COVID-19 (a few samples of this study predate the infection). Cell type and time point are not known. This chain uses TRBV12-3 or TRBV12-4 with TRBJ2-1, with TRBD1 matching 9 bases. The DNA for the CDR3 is TGTGCCAGCAGTCCAGCGGGACAGGGCTACAATGAGCAGTTCTTC. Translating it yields CASSPAGQGYNEQFF.